This TCR beta chain was sequenced for a study of PD-L1 blockade in urothelial cancer. For the study at large: Patients had undergone 0 to 3 prior chemotherapy regimens. At 6 weeks and at 3 weeks (second dose) after treatment start, blood was analyzed. Blood-derived samples held a median around 130,000 T cells.

With regard to this clone: Its target is not known.

Trimming pared 3 bases from V and 6 bases from J, leaving 5 bases between. From germline, CDR1 is LGHNT and CDR2 FRNRAP. The CDR3 has 11 amino acids. Study-wide points: Durable-benefit patients showed greater tumor-associated blood clone expansion at 3 weeks.

Sequencing was performed with immunoSEQ multiplex PCR; in TCRdb, only in-frame clones are kept and a portion is missing. Of about 39,000 clones in the sample, 75% to 90% were seen once. Specimen: PBMCs, collected around atezolizumab (anti-PD-L1) treatment. The clonotype originates from a man aged 55 to 70 with urothelial cancer. The chain couples TRBV12-5 to TRBJ1-1; D is undetermined. The CDR3 sequence: CASGFVAEAFF. The CDR3, as DNA: TGTGCTAGTGGTTTCGTCGCTGAAGCTTTCTTT.